This T cell receptor beta chain was found in a study of T cell responses to AZD1222 COVID-19 vaccine. Notes on this clone: Its antigen is unknown.

The CDR3 spans 14 residues. Germline V gives CDR1 SGHTA, CDR2 FQGTGA. Trimming shortened V by 3 bases and J by 5 bases, and 13 bases separated the two germline ends. Profiling relied on immunoSEQ multiplex PCR, and the TCRdb table lists in-frame clones only, not all of them. The table includes about 170,000 clones, roughly nine tenths detected once. Study results and caveats: The peak T cell response came first, and repertoires were sampled only after it. The study identified only a handful of AZD1222 recipients as seropositive at baseline. Spike-wide coverage was observed for vaccine-associated CD4 TCRs, with dominant responses at 160-218 and 743-854. Unmutated regions of variants are reportedly targeted by nearly half of spike-specific TCRs.

This clonotype originated in an adult in good health. Sequenced here: peripheral blood, sampled on day 0 of AZD1222 vaccination. The chain combines TRBV7-3 with TRBJ1-1, with D possibly TRBD1 on 6 matching bases. The CDR3 region is CASSLIGGSTEAFF. Here the CDR3 DNA reads TGTGCCAGCAGCTTGATAGGGGGTAGTACTGAAGCTTTCTTT.